Presented here are 9 T cell receptor beta chains from one specimen sequenced in a study of blood T cell repertoires in COVID-19. Profiling relied on immunoSEQ multiplex PCR, and the TCRdb table lists in-frame clones only, not all of them. Here the sample spans under 200,000 clones, approximately 81% being singletons. Sequencing was performed on peripheral blood. The receptor set was obtained from a man between 18 and 29 years old with active or convalescent COVID-19.

This clone has more than one count but fewer than ten. The gene calls are TRBV10-3 and TRBJ1-3, with 7 positions matching TRBD1. From germline, CDR1 is ENHRY and CDR2 SYGVKD. V lost 5 bases, J lost 0 bases, and 7 bases stayed unmatched. The CDR3 runs to 16 residues. For the CDR3, the DNA is TGTGCCATCAGTAGACAGGGCACCGCCTCTGGAAACACCATATATTTT. Translation gives CAISRQGTASGNTIYF.

The genes are TRBV11-2 and TRBJ2-6; 7 bases are a match to TRBD1. The CDR3 spans 13 residues. Germline V gives CDR1 SGHAT, CDR2 FQNNGV. Trimming removed 11 bases from V and 2 bases from J; junction bases left unmatched: 3. The CDR3 spells CASQGAGANVLTF. The CDR3 DNA follows: TGTGCCTCCCAGGGGGCTGGGGCCAACGTCCTGACTTTC.

V is TRBV7-2 and J is TRBJ2-3; 14 bases line up with TRBD2. Germline assignment: CDR1 SGHTA and CDR2 FQGNSA. J lost 1 base, V lost 0 bases, and 3 bases had no gene match. The CDR3 runs to 18 residues. CDR3 sequence: CASSLARTSGGRTDTQYF. The CDR3, as DNA: TGTGCCAGCAGCTTAGCAAGGACTAGCGGGGGGCGCACAGATACGCAGTATTTT.

V is TRBV7-9 and J is TRBJ2-4, with D perhaps matching TRBD1 (5 bases). The V and J ends lost 2 bases and 2 bases respectively, with 13 bases between them. This CDR3 has 16 amino acids. Germline CDR1 reads SEHNR; CDR2 reads FQNEAQ (reference sequence). CDR3 nucleotides: TGTGCCAGCAGCTTATCGACAGAATCTACCAAAAACATTCAGTACTTC. Translation gives CASSLSTESTKNIQYF. Full variable domain (remainder filled in from reference TRBV7-9 and TRBJ2-4): DTGVSQNPRHKITKRGQNVTFRCDPISEHNRLYWYRQTLGQGPEFLTYFQNEAQLEKSRLLSDRFSAERPKGSFSTLEIQRTEQGDSAMYLCASSLSTESTKNIQYFGAGTRLSVL.

The genes are TRBV11-2 and TRBJ2-7; D call uncertain. In germline, CDR1 is SGHAT, CDR2 FQNNGV. Trimming stripped 1 base from V and 3 bases from J, with 13 bases between. The CDR3 has 15 residues. In DNA, the CDR3 is TGTGCCAGCAGCTTAGTGCGCGGAGCCGACTACGAGCAGTACTTC. It encodes CASSLVRGADYEQYF.

The chain carries TRBV30 and TRBJ1-1; TRBD1 matches at 7 bases. This CDR3 spans 13 amino acids. V gave up 1 base and J gave up 1 base; unmatched junction bases: 0. Germline V CDR1 and CDR2: GTSNPN, SVGIG (reference sequence). The CDR3 loop reads CAWSDRGNTEAFF. In nucleotides, the CDR3 is TGTGCCTGGAGTGACAGGGGGAACACTGAAGCTTTCTTT.

The rearrangement links TRBV2 to TRBJ2-7; no definite D call. Trimming shortened V by 3 bases and J by 7 bases, and 16 bases separated the two germline ends. Germline V gene data show CDR1 as SNHLY and CDR2 as FYNNEI. This CDR3 region has 14 residues. The CDR3 is CASSEAREPVEQYF. Written as DNA, the CDR3 is TGTGCCAGCAGTGAGGCTAGAGAGCCCGTGGAGCAGTACTTC.

The rearrangement links TRBV5-3 to TRBJ1-1, with D possibly TRBD1 on 6 matching bases. TRBV5-3 is an ORF, and what it does is uncertain. V was shortened by 4 bases and J by 0 bases, with 28 bases between the two germline ends. This CDR3 spans 20 amino acids. CDR3 region: CARSHCLCSRGAWMNTEAFF. CDR3 bases: TGTGCCAGAAGCCACTGCCTTTGCAGCAGGGGCGCTTGGATGAACACTGAAGCTTTCTTT.

This rearrangement joins TRBV10-2 to TRBJ1-3; D gene uncertain. Germline CDR1 and CDR2: WSHSY and SAAADI. V shed 10 bases and J shed 4 bases, with 8 bases lying between them. The CDR3 is 11 amino acids. For the CDR3, the DNA is TGCGCCATCGAGAGGGGAAACACCATATATTTT. Protein sequence: CAIERGNTIYF.